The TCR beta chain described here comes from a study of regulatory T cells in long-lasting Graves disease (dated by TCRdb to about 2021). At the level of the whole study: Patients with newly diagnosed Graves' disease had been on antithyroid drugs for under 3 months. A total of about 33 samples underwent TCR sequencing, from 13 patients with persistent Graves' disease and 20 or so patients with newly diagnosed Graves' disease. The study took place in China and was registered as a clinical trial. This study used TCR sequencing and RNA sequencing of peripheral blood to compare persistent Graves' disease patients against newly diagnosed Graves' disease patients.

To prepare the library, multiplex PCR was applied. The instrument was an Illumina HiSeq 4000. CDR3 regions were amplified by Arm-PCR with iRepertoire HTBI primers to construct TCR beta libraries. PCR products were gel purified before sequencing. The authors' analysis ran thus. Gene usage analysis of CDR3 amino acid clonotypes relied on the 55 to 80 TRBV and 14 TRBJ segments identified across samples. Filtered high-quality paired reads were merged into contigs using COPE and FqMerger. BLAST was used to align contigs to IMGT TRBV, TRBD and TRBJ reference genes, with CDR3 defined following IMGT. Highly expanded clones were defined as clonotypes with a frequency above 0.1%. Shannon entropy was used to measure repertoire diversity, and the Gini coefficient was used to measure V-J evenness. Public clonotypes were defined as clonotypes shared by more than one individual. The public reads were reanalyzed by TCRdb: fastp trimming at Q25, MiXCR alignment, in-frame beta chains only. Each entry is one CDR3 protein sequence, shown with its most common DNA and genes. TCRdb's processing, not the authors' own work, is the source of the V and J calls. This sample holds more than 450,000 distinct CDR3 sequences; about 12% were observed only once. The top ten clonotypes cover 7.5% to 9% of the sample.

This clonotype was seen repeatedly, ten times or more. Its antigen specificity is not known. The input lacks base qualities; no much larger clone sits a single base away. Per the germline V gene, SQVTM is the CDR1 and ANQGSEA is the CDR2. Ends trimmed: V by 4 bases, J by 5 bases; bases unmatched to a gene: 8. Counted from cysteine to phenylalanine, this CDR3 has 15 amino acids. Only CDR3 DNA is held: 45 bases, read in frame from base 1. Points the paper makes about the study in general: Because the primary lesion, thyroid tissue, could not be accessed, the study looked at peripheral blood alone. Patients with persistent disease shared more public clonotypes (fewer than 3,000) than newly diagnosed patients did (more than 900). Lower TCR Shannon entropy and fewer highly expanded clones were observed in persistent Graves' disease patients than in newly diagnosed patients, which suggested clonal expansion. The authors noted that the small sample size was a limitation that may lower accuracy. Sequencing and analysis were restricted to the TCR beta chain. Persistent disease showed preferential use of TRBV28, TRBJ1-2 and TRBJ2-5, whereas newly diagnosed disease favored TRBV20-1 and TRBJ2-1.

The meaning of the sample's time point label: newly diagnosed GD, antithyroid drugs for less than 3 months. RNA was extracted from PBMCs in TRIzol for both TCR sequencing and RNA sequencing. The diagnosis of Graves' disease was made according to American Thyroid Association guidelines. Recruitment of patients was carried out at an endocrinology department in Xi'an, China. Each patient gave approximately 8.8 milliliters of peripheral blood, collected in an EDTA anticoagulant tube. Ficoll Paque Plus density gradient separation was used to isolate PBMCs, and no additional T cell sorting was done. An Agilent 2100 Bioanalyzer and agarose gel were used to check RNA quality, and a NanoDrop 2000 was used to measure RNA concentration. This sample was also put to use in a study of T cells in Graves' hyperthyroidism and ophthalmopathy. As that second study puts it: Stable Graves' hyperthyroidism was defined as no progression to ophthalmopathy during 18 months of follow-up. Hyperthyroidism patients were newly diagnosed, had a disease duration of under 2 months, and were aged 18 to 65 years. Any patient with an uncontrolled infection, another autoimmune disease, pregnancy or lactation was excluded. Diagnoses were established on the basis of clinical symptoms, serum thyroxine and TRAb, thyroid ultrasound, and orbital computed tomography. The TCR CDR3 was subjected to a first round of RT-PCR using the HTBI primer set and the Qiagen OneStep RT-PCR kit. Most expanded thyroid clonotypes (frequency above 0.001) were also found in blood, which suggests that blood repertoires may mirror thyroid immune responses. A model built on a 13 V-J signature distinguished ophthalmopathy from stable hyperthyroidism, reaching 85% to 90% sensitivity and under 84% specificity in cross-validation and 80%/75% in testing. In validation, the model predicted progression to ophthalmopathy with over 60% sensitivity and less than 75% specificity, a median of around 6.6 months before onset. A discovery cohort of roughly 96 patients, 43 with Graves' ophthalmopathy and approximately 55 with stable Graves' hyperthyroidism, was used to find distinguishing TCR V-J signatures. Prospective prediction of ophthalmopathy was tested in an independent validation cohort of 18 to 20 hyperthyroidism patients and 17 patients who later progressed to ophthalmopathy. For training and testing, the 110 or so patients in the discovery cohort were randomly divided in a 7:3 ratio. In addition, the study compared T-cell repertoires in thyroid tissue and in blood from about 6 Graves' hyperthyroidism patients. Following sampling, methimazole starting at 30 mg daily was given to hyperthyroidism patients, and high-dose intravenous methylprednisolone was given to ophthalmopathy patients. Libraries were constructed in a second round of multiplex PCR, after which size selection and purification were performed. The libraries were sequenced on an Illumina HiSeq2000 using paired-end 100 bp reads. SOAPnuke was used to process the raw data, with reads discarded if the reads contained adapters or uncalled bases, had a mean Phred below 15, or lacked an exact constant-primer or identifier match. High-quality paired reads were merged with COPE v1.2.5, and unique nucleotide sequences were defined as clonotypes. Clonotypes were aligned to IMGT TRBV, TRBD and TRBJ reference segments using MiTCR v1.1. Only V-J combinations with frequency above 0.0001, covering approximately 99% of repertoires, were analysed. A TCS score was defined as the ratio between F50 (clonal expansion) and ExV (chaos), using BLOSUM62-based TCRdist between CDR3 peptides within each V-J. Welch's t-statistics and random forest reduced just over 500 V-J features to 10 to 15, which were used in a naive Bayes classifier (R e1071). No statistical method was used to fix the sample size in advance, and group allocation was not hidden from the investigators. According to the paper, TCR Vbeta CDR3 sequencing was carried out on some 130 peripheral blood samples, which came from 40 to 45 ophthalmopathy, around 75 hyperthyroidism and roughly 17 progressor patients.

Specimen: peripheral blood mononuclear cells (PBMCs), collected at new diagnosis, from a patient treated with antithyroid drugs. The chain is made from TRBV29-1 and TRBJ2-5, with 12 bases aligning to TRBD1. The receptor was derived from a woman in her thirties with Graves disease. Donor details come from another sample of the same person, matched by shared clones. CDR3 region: CSVAWDRGRGETQYF. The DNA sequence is TGCAGCGTTGCTTGGGACAGGGGGCGTGGGGAGACCCAGTACTTC.